These 4 T cell receptor beta chains were sequenced from one sample in a study of technical replicates of blood from a handful of donors. TCRdb's table, derived via immunoSEQ multiplex PCR, lists solely in-frame clones and lacks some. The profile covers tens of thousands of clones, with around 90% appearing a single time and 0.39% taken by the ten largest. Material for sequencing was T cells isolated from PBMCs. The source is a human donor in good health. Some clones in this sample may be carry-over from other donors' samples.

V usage is TRBV19 and J usage is TRBJ1-5, with 9 bases lining up with TRBD1. The CDR3 runs 16 residues. Germline V gene data show CDR1 as LNHDA and CDR2 as SQIVND (reference sequence). J gave up 6 bases and V 3 bases, and 9 bases lay outside the gene matches. CDR3 sequence: CASSILQGAGIQPQHF. The CDR3 DNA follows: TGTGCCAGTAGTATCTTACAGGGGGCTGGTATTCAGCCCCAGCATTTT.

This chain joins TRBV29-1 and TRBJ1-2; D not certain. The V gene's germline CDR1 is SQVTM and CDR2 ANQGSEA. Trimming cost V 5 bases and J 6 bases, with 13 bases left between them. The CDR3 totals 12 residues. The CDR3 DNA sequence: TGCAGCGTTTTTGAATCAGGAAATGGCTACACCTTC. Translating gives CSVFESGNGYTF.

This clone was found once. The chain couples TRBV7-2 to TRBJ1-1; the D gene is possibly TRBD1 (6 bases). The CDR3 is made up of 13 amino acids. V gave up 0 bases and J gave up 7 bases, with 9 bases separating them. From germline, CDR1 is SGHTA and CDR2 FQGNSA. The CDR3 DNA reads TGTGCCAGCAGCTTAGCACAGGGTAGTGAAGCTTTCTTT. Protein: CASSLAQGSEAFF.

This clone showed up just once. The genes are TRBV9 and TRBJ2-5; 10 nucleotides match TRBD2. V lost 1 base, J lost 0 bases, and 12 bases stayed unmatched. Germline lookup yields CDR1 SGDLS and CDR2 YYNGEE. The CDR3 totals 19 residues. This CDR3 reads CASSVSLAGAAPYQETQYF. Here the CDR3 DNA reads TGTGCCAGCAGCGTAAGCCTAGCGGGAGCAGCCCCGTACCAAGAGACCCAGTACTTC.